This T cell receptor beta chain is from a study of cytomegalovirus exposure and HLA in healthy donors. About this clone itself: What it binds is not known.

PCR employed 60 Vbeta and 13 Jbeta primers. Sequenced by immunoSEQ multiplex PCR; TCRdb stores in-frame clones only, minus some. The sample lists 95,000 to 100,000 clones, under 85% seen once, with 1.5% to 2% in the top ten. The CDR3 contains 14 residues. From germline, CDR1 is SGHTA and CDR2 FQGNSA. Study-level results: As a later analysis revealed, most CMV-associated TCR beta chains appeared HLA-restricted. Later on, an analysis tied under 20,000 TCR beta sequences to HLA alleles at 0.05 false discovery rate.

The clonotype originates from a man aged 35-49 years in good health and CMV-seronegative. The V gene is TRBV7-2, the J gene TRBJ2-5, with D tentatively TRBD1 (5 bases). The DNA end is a closer match to TRBJ2-7, so the J assignment may be wrong. The material sequenced was PBMCs. The CDR3 spells CASSLVQGSYEQYF. As DNA, the CDR3 is TGTGCCAGCAGCTTAGTCCAGGGCTCCTACGAGCAGTACTTC.